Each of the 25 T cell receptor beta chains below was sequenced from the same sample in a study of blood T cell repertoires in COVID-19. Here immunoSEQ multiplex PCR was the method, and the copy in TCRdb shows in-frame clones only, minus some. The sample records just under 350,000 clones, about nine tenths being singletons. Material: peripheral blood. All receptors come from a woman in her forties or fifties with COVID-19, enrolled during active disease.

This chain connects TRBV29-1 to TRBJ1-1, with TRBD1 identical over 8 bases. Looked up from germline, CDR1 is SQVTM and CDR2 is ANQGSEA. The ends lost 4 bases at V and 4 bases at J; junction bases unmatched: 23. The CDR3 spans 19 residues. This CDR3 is CSVGGSKWDRRDQGTEAFF. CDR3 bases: TGCAGCGTTGGAGGTTCTAAGTGGGACAGGCGCGACCAGGGCACTGAAGCTTTCTTT.

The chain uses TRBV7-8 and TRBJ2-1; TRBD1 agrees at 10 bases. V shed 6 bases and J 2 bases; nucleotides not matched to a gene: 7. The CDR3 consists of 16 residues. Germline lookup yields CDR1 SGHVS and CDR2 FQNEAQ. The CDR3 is CASRLTGTGAYNEQFF. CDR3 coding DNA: TGTGCCAGCAGACTAACCGGGACAGGGGCCTACAATGAGCAGTTCTTC.

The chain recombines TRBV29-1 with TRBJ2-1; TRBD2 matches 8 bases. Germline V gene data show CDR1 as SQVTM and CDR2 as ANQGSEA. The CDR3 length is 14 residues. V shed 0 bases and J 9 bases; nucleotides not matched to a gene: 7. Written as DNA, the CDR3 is TGCAGCGTTGAAGATGGTAGCGGGAAGGGTGAGCAGTTCTTC. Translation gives CSVEDGSGKGEQFF.

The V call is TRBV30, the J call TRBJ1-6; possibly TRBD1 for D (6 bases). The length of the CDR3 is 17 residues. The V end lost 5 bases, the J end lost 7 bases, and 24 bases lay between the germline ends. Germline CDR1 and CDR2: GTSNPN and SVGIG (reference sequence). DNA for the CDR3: TGTGCCTGGGGCGCCCTCACCCGACAGGCTGAGAATTCACCCCTCCACTTT. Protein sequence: CAWGALTRQAENSPLHF.

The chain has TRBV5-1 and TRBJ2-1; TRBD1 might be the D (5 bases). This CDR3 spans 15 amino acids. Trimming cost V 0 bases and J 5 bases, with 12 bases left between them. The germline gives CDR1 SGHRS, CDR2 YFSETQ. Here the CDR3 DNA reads TGCGCCAGCAGCTTGGCCGGCAGGGATCACAATGAGCAGTTCTTC. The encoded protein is CASSLAGRDHNEQFF.

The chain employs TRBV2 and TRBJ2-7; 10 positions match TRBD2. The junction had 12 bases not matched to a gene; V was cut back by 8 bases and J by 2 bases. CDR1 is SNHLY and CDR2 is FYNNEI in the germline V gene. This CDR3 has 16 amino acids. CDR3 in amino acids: CASLFPGLADTYEQYF. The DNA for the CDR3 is TGTGCCAGCCTCTTCCCAGGACTAGCGGATACCTACGAGCAGTACTTC.

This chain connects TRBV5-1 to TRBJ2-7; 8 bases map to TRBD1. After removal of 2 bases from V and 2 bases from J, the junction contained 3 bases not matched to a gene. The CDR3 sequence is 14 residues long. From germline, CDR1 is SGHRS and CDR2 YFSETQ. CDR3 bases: TGCGCCAGCAGCTTCCACAGGGGGACCTACGAGCAGTACTTC. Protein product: CASSFHRGTYEQYF.

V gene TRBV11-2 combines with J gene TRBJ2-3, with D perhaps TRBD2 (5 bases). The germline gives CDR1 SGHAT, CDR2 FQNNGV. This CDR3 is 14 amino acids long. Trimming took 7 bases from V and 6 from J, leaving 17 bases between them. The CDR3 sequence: CASTFRRGLDTQYF. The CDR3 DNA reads TGTGCCAGCACCTTTCGCCGGGGTCTTGATACGCAGTATTTT.

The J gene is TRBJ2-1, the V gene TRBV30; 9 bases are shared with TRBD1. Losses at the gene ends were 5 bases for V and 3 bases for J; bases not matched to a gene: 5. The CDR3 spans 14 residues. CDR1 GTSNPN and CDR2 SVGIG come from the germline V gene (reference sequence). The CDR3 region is CAWSAGQGYNEQFF. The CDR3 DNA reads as TGTGCCTGGTCCGCGGGACAGGGCTACAATGAGCAGTTCTTC.

The CDR3 protein is CASSRPTHNRGGTDTQYF. CDR3 DNA sequence: TGTGCCAGCAGCCGGCCAACCCATAACAGGGGGGGCACAGATACGCAGTATTTT. This rearrangement joins TRBV7-2 to TRBJ2-3; 8 bases fit TRBD1. CDR1 SGHTA and CDR2 FQGNSA come from the germline V gene. J was trimmed by 1 base and V by 5 bases; bases with no gene match: 14. CDR3 length equals 18 residues.

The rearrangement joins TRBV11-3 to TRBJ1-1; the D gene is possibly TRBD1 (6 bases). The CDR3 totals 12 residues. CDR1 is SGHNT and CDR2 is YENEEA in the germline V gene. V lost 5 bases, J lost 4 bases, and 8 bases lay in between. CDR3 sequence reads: CASSLRGTEAFF. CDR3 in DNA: TGTGCCAGCAGCCTCAGGGGCACTGAAGCTTTCTTT.

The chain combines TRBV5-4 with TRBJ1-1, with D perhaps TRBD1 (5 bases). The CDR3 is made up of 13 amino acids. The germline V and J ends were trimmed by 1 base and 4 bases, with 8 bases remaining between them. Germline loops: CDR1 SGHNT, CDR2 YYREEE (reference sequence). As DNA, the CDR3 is TGTGCCAGCAGCTTGTGGGGGGGCACTGAAGCTTTCTTT. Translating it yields CASSLWGGTEAFF.

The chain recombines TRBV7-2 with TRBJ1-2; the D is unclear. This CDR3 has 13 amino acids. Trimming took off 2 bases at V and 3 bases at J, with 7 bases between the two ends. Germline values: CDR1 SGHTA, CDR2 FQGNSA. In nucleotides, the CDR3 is TGTGCCAGCAGCTTAAATTTCGACTATGGCTACACCTTC. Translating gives CASSLNFDYGYTF.

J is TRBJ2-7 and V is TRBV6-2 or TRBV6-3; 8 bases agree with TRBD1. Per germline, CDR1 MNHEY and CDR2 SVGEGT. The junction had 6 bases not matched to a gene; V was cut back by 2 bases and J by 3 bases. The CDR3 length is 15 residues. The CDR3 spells CASSYPPGQGYEQYF. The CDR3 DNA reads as TGTGCCAGCAGTTACCCTCCTGGACAGGGCTACGAGCAGTACTTC.

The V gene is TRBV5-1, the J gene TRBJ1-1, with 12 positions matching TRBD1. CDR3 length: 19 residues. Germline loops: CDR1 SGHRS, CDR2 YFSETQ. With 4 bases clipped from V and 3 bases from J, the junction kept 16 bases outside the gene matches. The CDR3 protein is CASSPRTGTGGAGDTEAFF. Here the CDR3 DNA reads TGCGCCAGCAGCCCACGAACTGGGACAGGGGGCGCGGGGGACACTGAAGCTTTCTTT.

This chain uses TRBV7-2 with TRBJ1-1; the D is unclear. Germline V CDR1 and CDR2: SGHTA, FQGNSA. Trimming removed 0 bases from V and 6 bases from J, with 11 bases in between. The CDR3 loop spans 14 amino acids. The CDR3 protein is CASSLAAGRSEAFF. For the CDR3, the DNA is TGTGCCAGCAGCTTAGCGGCAGGTCGGTCTGAAGCTTTCTTT.

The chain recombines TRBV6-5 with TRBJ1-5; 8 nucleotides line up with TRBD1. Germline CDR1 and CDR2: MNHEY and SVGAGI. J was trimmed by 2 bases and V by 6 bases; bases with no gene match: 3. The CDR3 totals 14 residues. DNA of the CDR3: TGTGCCAGCAGCGGACAGGGAGGCAATCAGCCCCAGCATTTT. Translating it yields CASSGQGGNQPQHF.

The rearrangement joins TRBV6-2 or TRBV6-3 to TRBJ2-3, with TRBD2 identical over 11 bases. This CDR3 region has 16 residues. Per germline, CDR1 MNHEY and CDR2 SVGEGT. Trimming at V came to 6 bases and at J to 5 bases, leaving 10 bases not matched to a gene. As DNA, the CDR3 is TGTGCCAGCAGCGAAATAGCGGGAGGGCCCAGAGATACGCAGTATTTT. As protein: CASSEIAGGPRDTQYF.

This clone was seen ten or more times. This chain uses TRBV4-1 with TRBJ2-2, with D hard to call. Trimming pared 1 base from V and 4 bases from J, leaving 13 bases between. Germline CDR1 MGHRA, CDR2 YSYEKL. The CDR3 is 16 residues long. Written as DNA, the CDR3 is TGCGCCAGCAGCCAAGCTAACCTTGTCTCCACCGGGGAGCTGTTTTTT. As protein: CASSQANLVSTGELFF.

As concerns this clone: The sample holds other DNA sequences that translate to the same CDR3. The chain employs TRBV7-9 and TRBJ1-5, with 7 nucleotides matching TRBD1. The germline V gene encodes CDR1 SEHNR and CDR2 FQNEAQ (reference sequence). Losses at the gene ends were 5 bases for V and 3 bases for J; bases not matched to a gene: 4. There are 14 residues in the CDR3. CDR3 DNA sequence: TGTGCCAGCAGCCTTACAGGGGACAATCAGCCCCAGCATTTT. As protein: CASSLTGDNQPQHF.

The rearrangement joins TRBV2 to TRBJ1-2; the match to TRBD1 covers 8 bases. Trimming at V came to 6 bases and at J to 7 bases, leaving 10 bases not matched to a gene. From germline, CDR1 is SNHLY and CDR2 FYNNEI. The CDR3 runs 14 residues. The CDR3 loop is CASSPGQGLGGYTF. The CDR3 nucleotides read TGTGCCAGCAGCCCAGGACAGGGATTAGGTGGCTACACCTTC.

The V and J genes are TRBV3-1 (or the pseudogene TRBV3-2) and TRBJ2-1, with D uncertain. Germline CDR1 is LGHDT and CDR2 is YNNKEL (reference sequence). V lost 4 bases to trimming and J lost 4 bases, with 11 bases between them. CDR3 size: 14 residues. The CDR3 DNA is TGTGCCAGCAGCCCCGGGTCCATGTACAATGAGCAGTTCTTC. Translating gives CASSPGSMYNEQFF.

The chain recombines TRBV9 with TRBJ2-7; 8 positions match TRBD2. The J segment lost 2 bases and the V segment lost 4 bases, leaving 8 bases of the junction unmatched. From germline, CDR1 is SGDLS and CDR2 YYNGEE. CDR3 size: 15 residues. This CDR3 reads CASSMSGSFPYEQYF. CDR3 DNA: TGTGCCAGCAGCATGAGCGGGAGCTTTCCCTACGAGCAGTACTTC.

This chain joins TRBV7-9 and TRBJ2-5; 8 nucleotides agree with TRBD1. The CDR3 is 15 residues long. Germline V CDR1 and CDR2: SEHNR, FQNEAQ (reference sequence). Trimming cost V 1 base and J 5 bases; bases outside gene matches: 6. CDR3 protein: CASSLGQGAAETQYF. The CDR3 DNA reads TGTGCCAGCAGCTTAGGTCAGGGGGCTGCGGAGACCCAGTACTTC.

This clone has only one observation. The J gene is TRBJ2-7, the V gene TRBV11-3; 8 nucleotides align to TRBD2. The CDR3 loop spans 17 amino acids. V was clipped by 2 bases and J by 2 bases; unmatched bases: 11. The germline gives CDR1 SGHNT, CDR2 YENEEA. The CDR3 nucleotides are TGTGCCAGCAGCTTAACATCGGGTGGTAGCGGGACCTACGAGCAGTACTTC. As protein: CASSLTSGGSGTYEQYF.